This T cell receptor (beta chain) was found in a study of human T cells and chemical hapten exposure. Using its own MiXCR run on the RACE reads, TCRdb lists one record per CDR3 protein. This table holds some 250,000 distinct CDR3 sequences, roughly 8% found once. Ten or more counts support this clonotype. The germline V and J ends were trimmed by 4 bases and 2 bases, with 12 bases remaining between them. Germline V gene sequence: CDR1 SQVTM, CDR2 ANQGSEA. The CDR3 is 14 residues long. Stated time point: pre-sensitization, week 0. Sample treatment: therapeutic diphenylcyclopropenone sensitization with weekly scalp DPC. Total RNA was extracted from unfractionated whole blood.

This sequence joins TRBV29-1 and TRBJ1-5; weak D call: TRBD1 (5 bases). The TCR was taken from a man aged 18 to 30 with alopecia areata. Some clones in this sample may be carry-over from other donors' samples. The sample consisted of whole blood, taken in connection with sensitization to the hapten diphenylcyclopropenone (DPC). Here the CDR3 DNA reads TGCAGCGTTGGTGGGGCTGGGGGCAATCAGCCCCAGCATTTT. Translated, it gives CSVGGAGGNQPQHF.